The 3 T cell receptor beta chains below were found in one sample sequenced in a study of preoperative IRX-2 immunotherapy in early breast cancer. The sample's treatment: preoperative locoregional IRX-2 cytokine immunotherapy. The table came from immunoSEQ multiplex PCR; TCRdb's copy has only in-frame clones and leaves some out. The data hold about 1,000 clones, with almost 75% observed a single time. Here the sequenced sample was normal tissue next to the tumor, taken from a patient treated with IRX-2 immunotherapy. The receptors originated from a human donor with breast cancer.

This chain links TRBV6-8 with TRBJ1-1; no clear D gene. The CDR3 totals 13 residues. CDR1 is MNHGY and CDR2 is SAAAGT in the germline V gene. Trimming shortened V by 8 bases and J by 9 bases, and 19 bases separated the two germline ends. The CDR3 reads CASQTHPSTKAFF. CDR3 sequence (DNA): TGTGCCAGCCAGACCCACCCGAGCACAAAAGCTTTCTTT.

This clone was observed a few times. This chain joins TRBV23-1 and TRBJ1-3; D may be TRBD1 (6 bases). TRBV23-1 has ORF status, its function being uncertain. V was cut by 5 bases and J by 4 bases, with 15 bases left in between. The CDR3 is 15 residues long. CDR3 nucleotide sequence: TGCGCCAGCAGTTTAAGGGGGGGTGAAGGAAACACCATATATTTT. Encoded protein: CASSLRGGEGNTIYF.

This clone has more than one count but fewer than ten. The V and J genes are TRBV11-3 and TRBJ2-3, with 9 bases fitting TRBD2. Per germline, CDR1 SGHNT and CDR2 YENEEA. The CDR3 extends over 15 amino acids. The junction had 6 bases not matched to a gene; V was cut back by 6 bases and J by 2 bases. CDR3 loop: CASRPRLADTDTQYF. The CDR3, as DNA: TGTGCCAGCAGACCCAGACTAGCGGACACAGATACGCAGTATTTT.